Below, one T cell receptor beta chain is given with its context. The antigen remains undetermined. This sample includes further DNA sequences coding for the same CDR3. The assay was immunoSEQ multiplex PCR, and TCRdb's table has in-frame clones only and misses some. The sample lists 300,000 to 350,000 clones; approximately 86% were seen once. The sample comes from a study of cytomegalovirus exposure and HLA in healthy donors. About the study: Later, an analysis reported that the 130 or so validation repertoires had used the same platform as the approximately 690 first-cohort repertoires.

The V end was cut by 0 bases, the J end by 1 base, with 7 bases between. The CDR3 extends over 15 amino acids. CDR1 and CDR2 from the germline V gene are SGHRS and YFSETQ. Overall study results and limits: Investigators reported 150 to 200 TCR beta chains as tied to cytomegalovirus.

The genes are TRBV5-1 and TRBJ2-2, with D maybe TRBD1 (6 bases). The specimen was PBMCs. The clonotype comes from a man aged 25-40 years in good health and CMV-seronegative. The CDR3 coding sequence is TGCGCCAGCAGCTTGGTGACAGGGAACACCGGGGAGCTGTTTTTT. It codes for CASSLVTGNTGELFF.